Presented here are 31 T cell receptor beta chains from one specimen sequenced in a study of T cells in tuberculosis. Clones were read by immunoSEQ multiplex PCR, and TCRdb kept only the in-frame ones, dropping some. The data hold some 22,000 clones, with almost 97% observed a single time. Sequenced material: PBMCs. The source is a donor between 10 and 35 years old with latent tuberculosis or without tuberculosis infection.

CDR3 sequence: CASSAEAGTGLYYLNEQYF. CDR3 coding DNA: TGTGCCAGCAGTGCGGAGGCGGGAACGGGACTATACTACCTGAACGAGCAGTACTTC. The V and J genes are TRBV2 and TRBJ2-7, with TRBD2 matching 7 bases. V lost 4 bases to trimming and J lost 5 bases; unmatched junction nucleotides: 23. The V gene's germline CDR1 is SNHLY and CDR2 FYNNEI. The CDR3 loop spans 19 amino acids.

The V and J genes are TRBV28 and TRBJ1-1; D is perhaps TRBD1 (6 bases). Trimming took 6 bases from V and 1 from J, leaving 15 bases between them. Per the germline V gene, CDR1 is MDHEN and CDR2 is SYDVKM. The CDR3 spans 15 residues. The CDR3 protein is CASRGPGTPNTEAFF. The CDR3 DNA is TGTGCCAGCAGAGGGCCCGGGACACCGAACACTGAAGCTTTCTTT.

CDR3 sequence: CAWNARNYGYTF. The CDR3 DNA reads as TGTGCCTGGAACGCCAGAAACTATGGCTACACCTTC. The chain carries TRBV30 and TRBJ1-2, with D uncertain. This CDR3 is 12 amino acids long. V dropped 4 bases and J dropped 2 bases, with 8 bases sitting between them. Germline CDR1 reads GTSNPN; CDR2 reads SVGIG (reference sequence).

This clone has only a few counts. The CDR3 nucleotides read TGCAGCGTTGAAGCTACAGGGGACTATGGCTACACCTTC. It codes for CSVEATGDYGYTF. The chain combines TRBV29-1 with TRBJ1-2; 7 bases fit TRBD1. Germline CDR1 reads SQVTM; CDR2 reads ANQGSEA. The CDR3 is made up of 13 amino acids. V lost 1 base, J lost 3 bases, and 2 bases stayed unmatched.

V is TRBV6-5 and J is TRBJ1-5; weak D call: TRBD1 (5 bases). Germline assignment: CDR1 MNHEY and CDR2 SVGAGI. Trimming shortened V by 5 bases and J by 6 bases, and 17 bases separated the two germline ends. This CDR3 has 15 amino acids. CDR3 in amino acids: CASSPRTLSPQPQHF. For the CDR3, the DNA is TGTGCCAGCAGTCCACGGACACTCTCACCTCAGCCCCAGCATTTT.

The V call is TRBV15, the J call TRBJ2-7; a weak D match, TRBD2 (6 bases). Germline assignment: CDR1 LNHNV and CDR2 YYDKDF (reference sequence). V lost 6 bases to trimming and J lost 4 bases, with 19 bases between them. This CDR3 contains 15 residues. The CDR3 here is CATSPGTGVPYEQYF. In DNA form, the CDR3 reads TGTGCCACCAGTCCAGGGACGGGGGTACCGTACGAGCAGTACTTC.

This chain's CDR3 is CSVQGITEAFF. The CDR3 DNA reads as TGCAGCGTTCAGGGAATCACTGAAGCTTTCTTT. The rearrangement links TRBV29-1 to TRBJ1-1; a weak D match, TRBD1 (5 bases). Trimming stripped 5 bases from V and 4 bases from J, with 8 bases between. The CDR3 consists of 11 residues. In germline, CDR1 is SQVTM, CDR2 ANQGSEA.

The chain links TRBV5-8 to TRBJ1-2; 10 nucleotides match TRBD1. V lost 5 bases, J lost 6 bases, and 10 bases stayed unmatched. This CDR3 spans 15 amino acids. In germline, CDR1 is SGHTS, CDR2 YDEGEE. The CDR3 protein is CASRRPGQGRDGYTF. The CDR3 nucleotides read TGTGCCAGCAGGCGACCGGGACAGGGGAGGGATGGCTACACCTTC.

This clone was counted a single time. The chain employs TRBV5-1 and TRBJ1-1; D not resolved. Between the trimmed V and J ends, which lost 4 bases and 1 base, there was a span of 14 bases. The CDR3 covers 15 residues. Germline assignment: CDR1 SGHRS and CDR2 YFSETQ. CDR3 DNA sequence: TGCGCCAGCAGCCCTCAGGTGGCCGCGAACACTGAAGCTTTCTTT. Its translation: CASSPQVAANTEAFF. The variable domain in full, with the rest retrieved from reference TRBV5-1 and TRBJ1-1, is KAGVTQTPRYLIKTRGQQVTLSCSPISGHRSVSWYQQTPGQGLQFLFEYFSETQRNKGNFPGRFSGRQFSNSRSEMNVSTLELGDSALYLCASSPQVAANTEAFFGQGTRLTVV.

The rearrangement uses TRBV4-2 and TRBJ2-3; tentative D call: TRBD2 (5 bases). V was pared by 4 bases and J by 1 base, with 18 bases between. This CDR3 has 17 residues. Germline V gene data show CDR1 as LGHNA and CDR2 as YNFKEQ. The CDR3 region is CASSRPSIASRTDTQYF. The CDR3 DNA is TGTGCCAGCAGCCGTCCCTCCATAGCGTCCCGCACAGATACGCAGTATTTT.

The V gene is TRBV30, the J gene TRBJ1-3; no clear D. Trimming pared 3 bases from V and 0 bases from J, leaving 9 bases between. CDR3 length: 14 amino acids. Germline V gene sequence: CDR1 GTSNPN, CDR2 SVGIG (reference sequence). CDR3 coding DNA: TGTGCCTGGAGCTCCGGGAGCTCTGGAAACACCATATATTTT. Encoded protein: CAWSSGSSGNTIYF.

The CDR3 nucleotides are TGTGCCAGCAGTTATAACACGGGTCCTCGGGAGACCCAGTACTTC. It translates to CASSYNTGPRETQYF. The chain joins TRBV7-8 to TRBJ2-5; no clear D. CDR1 is SGHVS, CDR2 FQNEAQ, per germline. The CDR3 runs 15 residues. V dropped 6 bases and J dropped 5 bases, with 19 bases sitting between them.

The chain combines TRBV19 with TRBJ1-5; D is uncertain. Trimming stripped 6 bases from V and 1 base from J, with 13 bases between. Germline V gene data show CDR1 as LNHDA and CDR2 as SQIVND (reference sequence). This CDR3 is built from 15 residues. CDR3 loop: CASSLGGQSNQPQHF. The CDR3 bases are TGTGCCAGTAGCCTAGGTGGCCAGAGCAATCAGCCCCAGCATTTT. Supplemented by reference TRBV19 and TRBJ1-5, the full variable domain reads DGGITQSPKYLFRKEGQNVTLSCEQNLNHDAMYWYRQDPGQGLRLIYYSQIVNDFQKGDIAEGYSVSREKKESFPLTVTSAQKNPTAFYLCASSLGGQSNQPQHFGDGTRLSIL.

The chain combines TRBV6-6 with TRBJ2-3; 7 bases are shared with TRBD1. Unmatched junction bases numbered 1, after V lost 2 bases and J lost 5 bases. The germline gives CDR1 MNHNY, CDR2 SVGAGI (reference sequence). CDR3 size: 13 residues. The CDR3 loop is CASSYRGQDTQYF. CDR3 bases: TGTGCCAGCAGTTACAGGGGGCAAGATACGCAGTATTTT.

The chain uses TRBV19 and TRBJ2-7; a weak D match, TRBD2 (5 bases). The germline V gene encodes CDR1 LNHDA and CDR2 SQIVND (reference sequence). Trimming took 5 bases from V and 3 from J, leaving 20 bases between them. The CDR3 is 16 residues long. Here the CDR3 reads CASSVPPGLGIYEQYF. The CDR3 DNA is TGTGCCAGTAGTGTCCCACCTGGGCTCGGGATCTACGAGCAGTACTTC.

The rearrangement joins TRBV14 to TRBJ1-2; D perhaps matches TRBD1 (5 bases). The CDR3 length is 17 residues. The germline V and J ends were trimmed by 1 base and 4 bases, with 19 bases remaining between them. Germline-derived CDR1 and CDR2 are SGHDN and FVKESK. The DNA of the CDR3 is TGTGCCAGCAGCCAAGTAAGGTCGGGCAGGGCAGGCTATGGCTACACCTTC. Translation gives CASSQVRSGRAGYGYTF. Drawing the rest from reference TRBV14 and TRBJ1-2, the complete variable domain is EAGVTQFPSHSVIEKGQTVTLRCDPISGHDNLYWYRRVMGKEIKFLLHFVKESKQDESGMPNNRFLAERTGGTYSTLKVQPAELEDSGVYFCASSQVRSGRAGYGYTFGSGTRLTVV.

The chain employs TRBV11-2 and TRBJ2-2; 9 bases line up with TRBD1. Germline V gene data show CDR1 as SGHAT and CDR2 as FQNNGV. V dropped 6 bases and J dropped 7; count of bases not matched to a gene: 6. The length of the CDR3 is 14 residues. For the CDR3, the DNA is TGTGCCAGCAGACTCGGACAGGGGCACGGGGAGCTGTTTTTT. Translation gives CASRLGQGHGELFF.

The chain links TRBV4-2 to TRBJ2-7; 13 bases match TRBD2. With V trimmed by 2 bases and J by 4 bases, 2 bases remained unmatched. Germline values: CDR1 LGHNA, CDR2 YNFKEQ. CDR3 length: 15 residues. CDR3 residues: CASSQRTSGSYEQYF. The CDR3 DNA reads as TGTGCCAGCAGCCAACGGACTAGCGGGAGTTACGAGCAGTACTTC.

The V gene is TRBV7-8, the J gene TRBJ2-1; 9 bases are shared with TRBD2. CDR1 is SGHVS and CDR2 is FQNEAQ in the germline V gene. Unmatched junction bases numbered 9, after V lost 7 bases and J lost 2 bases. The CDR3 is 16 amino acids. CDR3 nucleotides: TGTGCCAGCACTCCGCTGGGACTAGCAGCCTACAATGAGCAGTTCTTC. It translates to CASTPLGLAAYNEQFF.

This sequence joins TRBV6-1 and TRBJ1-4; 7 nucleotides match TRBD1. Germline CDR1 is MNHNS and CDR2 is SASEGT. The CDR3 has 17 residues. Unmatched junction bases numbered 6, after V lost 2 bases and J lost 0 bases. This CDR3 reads CASSEWDSDTTNEKLFF. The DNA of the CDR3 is TGTGCCAGCAGTGAATGGGACAGCGACACAACTAATGAAAAACTGTTTTTT.

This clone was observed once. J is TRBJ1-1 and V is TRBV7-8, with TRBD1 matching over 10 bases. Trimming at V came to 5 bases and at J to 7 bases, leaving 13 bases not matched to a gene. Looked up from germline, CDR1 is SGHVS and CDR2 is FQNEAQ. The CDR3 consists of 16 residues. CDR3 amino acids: CASSPLMTGGLDEAFF. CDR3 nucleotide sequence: TGTGCCAGCAGCCCCCTTATGACAGGGGGCCTGGATGAAGCTTTCTTT.

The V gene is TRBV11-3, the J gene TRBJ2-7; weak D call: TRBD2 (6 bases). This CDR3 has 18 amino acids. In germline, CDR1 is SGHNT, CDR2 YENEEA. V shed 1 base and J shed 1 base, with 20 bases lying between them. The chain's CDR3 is CASSLVLLTSRISYEQYF. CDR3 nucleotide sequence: TGTGCCAGCAGCTTAGTACTTCTTACTAGCCGGATTTCCTACGAGCAGTACTTC. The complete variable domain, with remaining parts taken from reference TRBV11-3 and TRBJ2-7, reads EAGVVQSPRYKIIEKKQPVAFWCNPISGHNTLYWYLQNLGQGPELLIRYENEEAVDDSQLPKDRFSAERLKGVDSTLKIQPAELGDSAVYLCASSLVLLTSRISYEQYFGPGTRLTVT.

The CDR3 nucleotides are TGTGCCAGTAGTATAGGCGCGGCAAGGCGGCCCCAGCATTTT. It yields the protein CASSIGAARRPQHF. The rearrangement joins TRBV19 to TRBJ1-5, with D uncertain. The CDR3 loop spans 14 amino acids. The germline CDR1 and CDR2 sequences are LNHDA and SQIVND (reference sequence). V lost 1 base, J lost 9 bases, and 13 bases lay in between.

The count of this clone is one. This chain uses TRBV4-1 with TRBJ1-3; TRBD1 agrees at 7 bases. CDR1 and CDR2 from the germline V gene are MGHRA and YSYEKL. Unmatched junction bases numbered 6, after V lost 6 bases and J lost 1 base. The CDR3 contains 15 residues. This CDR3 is CASRPPGQSGNTIYF. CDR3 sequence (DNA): TGCGCCAGCAGGCCACCGGGACAGTCTGGAAACACCATATATTTT.

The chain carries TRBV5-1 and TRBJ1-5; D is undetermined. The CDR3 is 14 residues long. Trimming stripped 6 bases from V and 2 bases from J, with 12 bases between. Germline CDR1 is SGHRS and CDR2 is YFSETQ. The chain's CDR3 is CASTQTPGNQPQHF. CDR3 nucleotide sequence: TGCGCCAGCACCCAAACCCCGGGCAATCAGCCCCAGCATTTT.

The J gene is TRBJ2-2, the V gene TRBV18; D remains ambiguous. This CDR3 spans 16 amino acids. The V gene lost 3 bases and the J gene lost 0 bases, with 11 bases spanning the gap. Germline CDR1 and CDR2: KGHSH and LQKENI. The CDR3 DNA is TGTGCCAGCTCACCGGGTCTACTATCGAACACCGGGGAGCTGTTTTTT. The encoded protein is CASSPGLLSNTGELFF.

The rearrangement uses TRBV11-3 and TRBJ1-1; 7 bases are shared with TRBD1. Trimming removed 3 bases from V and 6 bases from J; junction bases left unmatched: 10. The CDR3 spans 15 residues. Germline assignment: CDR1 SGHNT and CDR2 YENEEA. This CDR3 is CASSFSPPGGPEAFF. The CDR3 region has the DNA TGTGCCAGCAGCTTTTCCCCCCCAGGGGGACCTGAAGCTTTCTTT.

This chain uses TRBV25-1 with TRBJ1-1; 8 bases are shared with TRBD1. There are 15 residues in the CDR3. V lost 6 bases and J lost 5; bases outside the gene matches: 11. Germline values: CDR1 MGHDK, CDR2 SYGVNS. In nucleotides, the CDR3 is TGTGCCAGCAGACCCCAGGGGGCGCAAGGGACTGAAGCTTTCTTT. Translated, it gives CASRPQGAQGTEAFF.

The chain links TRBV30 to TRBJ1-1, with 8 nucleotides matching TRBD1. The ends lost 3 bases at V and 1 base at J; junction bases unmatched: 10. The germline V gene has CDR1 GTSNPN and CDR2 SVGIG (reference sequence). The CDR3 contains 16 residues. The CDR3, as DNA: TGTGCCTGGAGGGCACCGACCGGGACAGGGAACACTGAAGCTTTCTTT. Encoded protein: CAWRAPTGTGNTEAFF.

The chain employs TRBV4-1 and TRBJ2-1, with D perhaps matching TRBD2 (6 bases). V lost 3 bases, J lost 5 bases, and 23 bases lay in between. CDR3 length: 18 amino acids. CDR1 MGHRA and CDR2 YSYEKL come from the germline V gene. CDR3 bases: TGCGCCAGCAGCCAGCAGCCCGCATGGGAGGAGGGGAACAATGAGCAGTTCTTC. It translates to CASSQQPAWEEGNNEQFF.

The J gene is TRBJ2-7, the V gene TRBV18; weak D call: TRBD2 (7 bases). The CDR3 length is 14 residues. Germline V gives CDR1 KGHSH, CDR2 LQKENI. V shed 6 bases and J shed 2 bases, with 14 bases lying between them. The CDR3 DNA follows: TGTGCCAGCTCCATTGAGGGGGGGACCTACGAGCAGTACTTC. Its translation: CASSIEGGTYEQYF.